These T cell receptor beta chains were read from a single sample in a study of post-analysis software for immune sequencing data. TCRdb re-derived calls from the PCR reads in MiXCR, one entry per CDR3 protein. In the table there are roughly 600,000 distinct CDR3 sequences, around 44% of which are singletons. Sequences were obtained from blood. The origin of the receptors is a girl between 10 and 17 years old with multiple sclerosis. Both conserved end residues are part of each CDR3. A D gene is named only where the DNA matches it firmly. Size values are once, few and many counts, or a class for expanded clones, and some rows have none.

CDR3 length | J gene | V gene | clone size | D gene | CDR3 protein | CDR3 DNA
15 | TRBJ2-3 | TRBV7-2 | - | TRBD1 | CASSLDTGGTDTQYF | TGTGCCAGCAGCTTAGACACAGGGGGCACAGATACGCAGTATTTT
14 | TRBJ1-1 | TRBV12-3/TRBV12-4 | - | TRBD1 | CASNFQGAYTEAFF | TGTGCCAGCAATTTTCAGGGGGCATACACTGAAGCTTTCTTT
13 | TRBJ2-7 | TRBV5-6 | few | TRBD1 | CASSSGTGAEQYF | TGTGCCAGCAGTTCCGGGACAGGGGCCGAGCAGTACTTC
15 | TRBJ2-4 | TRBV3-1 | few | TRBD2 | CASSQNSGRLAIQYF | TGTGCCAGCAGCCAAAATAGCGGGAGGCTTGCCATTCAGTACTTC
16 | TRBJ2-7 | TRBV5-5 | - | - | CASSLGPGPDLHEQYF | TGTGCCAGCAGCTTAGGCCCCGGGCCAGATCTCCACGAGCAGTACTTC
12 | TRBJ1-2 | TRBV5-5 | - | - | CASSLRGNGYTF | TGTGCCAGCAGCTTGAGAGGGAACGGCTACACCTTC
14 | TRBJ2-1 | TRBV7-7 | - | TRBD2 | CASSSSGSGNEQFF | TGTGCTAGCAGCTCTAGCGGGAGCGGCAATGAGCAGTTCTTC
16 | TRBJ2-5 | TRBV20-1 | - | - | CSARAIGEGFTYEQCF | TGCAGTGCTAGAGCGATCGGAGAGGGATTTACCTATGAGCAGTGCTTC
19 | TRBJ2-5 | TRBV5-1 | once | - | CASSLPPRGSDPLQETQYF | TGCGCCAGCAGCTTGCCCCCACGGGGCAGTGACCCTCTGCAAGAGACCCAGTACTTC
16 | TRBJ2-3 | TRBV24-1 | - | - | CATSDIDFPTTDTQYF | TGTGCCACCAGTGATATAGACTTTCCTACCACAGATACGCAGTATTTT
13 | TRBJ2-4 | TRBV6-2/TRBV6-3 | - | TRBD2 | CASSYRSGRVLYF | TGTGCCAGCAGTTACAGGAGCGGGAGGGTTCTTTACTTC
13 | TRBJ1-1 | TRBV27 | once | - | CASSFTASGEAFF | TGTGCCAGCAGTTTTACGGCATCGGGGGAAGCTTTCTTT
15 | TRBJ2-7 | TRBV3-1 | - | TRBD1 | CASSQPGQGSYEQYF | TGTGCCAGCAGCCAACCGGGACAGGGCTCCTACGAGCAGTACTTC
13 | TRBJ2-1 | TRBV4-1 | - | - | CASSLLDYNEQFF | TGCGCCAGCAGCCTTCTAGACTATAATGAGCAGTTCTTC
15 | TRBJ2-1 | TRBV5-1 | - | - | CASSSYGGLYNEQFF | TGCGCCAGCAGCTCGTACGGGGGCCTCTACAATGAGCAGTTCTTC
14 | TRBJ2-7 | TRBV5-1 | - | TRBD2 | CASRYIAGGYEQYF | TGCGCCAGCAGATACATAGCGGGAGGTTACGAGCAGTACTTC
13 | TRBJ1-5 | TRBV12-3/TRBV12-4 | once | - | CASSRTRWQPQHF | TGTGCCAGCAGTCGGACGAGATGGCAGCCCCAGCATTTT
14 | TRBJ2-3 | TRBV29-1 | - | - | CSVRAGGSTDTQYF | TGCAGCGTGCGAGCGGGCGGATCGACAGATACGCAGTATTTT
15 | TRBJ2-5 | TRBV7-9 | few | TRBD1 | CASSPPGQYQETQYF | TGTGCCAGCAGTCCTCCGGGACAGTATCAAGAGACCCAGTACTTC
16 | TRBJ2-7 | TRBV3-1 | - | - | CASSQGLSANLNEQYF | TGTGCCAGCAGCCAAGGGCTCAGCGCAAATTTAAATGAGCAGTACTTC
15 | TRBJ2-1 | TRBV12-3/TRBV12-4 | - | TRBD2 | CASSLASGYVIEQFF | TGTGCCAGCAGTTTAGCTAGCGGGTATGTGATTGAGCAGTTCTTC
14 | TRBJ1-1 | TRBV29-1 | few | - | CSVENQGQNTEAFF | TGCAGCGTAGAAAATCAGGGCCAGAACACTGAAGCTTTCTTT
15 | TRBJ1-2 | TRBV10-3 | - | - | CAISDSVRDNYGYTF | TGTGCCATCAGTGATTCCGTTCGGGACAACTATGGCTACACCTTC
16 | TRBJ2-1 | TRBV6-4 | many | - | CASSIRAESSYNEQFF | TGTGCCAGCTCGATCCGGGCGGAAAGCTCCTACAATGAGCAGTTCTTC
14 | TRBJ2-1 | TRBV5-1 | - | TRBD2 | CASSRAGGGSRKFF | TGCGCCAGCAGCAGGGCGGGGGGCGGTTCAAGGAAGTTCTTC
15 | TRBJ1-2 | TRBV9 | few | - | CASSVGGGIGYGYTF | TGTGCCAGCAGCGTAGGGGGAGGGATTGGTTATGGCTACACCTTC
17 | TRBJ2-1 | TRBV11-2 | - | TRBD2 | CASSPGRASGRYNEQFF | TGTGCCAGCAGCCCGGGTAGGGCTAGCGGGCGTTACAATGAGCAGTTCTTC
15 | TRBJ1-5 | TRBV4-1 | - | - | CASSQEGRSNQPQHF | TGCGCCAGCAGCCAAGAAGGCAGGAGCAATCAGCCCCAGCATTTT
14 | TRBJ1-1 | TRBV5-1 | - | - | CASSLRYRNTEAFF | TGCGCCAGCAGCTTGCGATACCGGAACACTGAAGCTTTCTTT
14 | TRBJ2-7 | TRBV10-3 | few | TRBD2 | CAINPGLATYEQYF | TGTGCCATTAACCCGGGACTAGCGACCTACGAGCAGTACTTC
15 | TRBJ2-3 | TRBV3-1 | - | TRBD2 | CASSHTGGSTDTQYF | TGTGCCAGCAGCCATACGGGGGGTAGCACAGATACGCAGTATTTT
13 | TRBJ2-7 | TRBV12-3/TRBV12-4 | - | - | CASSLRGTIEQYF | TGTGCCAGCAGTTTGAGGGGAACAATCGAGCAGTACTTC
12 | TRBJ2-3 | TRBV20-1 | few | - | CSASGWTDTQYF | TGCAGTGCTAGCGGGTGGACAGATACGCAGTATTTT
14 | TRBJ2-3 | TRBV6-2/TRBV6-3 | - | - | CASSVDSRPDTQYF | TGTGCCAGTAGTGTGGACTCCCGACCAGATACGCAGTATTTT
14 | TRBJ2-7 | TRBV20-1 | - | - | CSARGGGHILEQYF | TGCAGTGCTAGAGGGGGGGGGCATATCCTCGAGCAGTACTTC
14 | TRBJ2-1 | TRBV12-3/TRBV12-4 | - | TRBD1 | CASSPLKAGGAQFF | TGTGCCAGCAGTCCCCTTAAAGCAGGGGGTGCGCAGTTCTTC
13 | TRBJ1-1 | TRBV5-1 | few | - | CASSFLLPTEAFF | TGCGCCAGCAGCTTTCTCCTCCCCACTGAAGCTTTCTTT
17 | TRBJ2-2 | TRBV9 | - | TRBD2 | CAGSSTRRGGRTGELFF | TGTGCCGGCAGCTCCACTAGACGGGGGGGCCGGACCGGGGAGCTGTTTTTT
11 | TRBJ1-2 | TRBV20-1 | few | - | CSARVGYGYTF | TGCAGTGCTAGAGTAGGCTATGGCTACACCTTC
16 | TRBJ2-3 | TRBV20-1 | - | TRBD2 | CSASVIAGTNTDTQYF | TGCAGTGCTAGCGTCATAGCGGGAACCAACACAGATACGCAGTATTTT
12 | TRBJ1-1 | TRBV29-1 | once | TRBD1 | CSVQQGGTEAFF | TGCAGCGTTCAACAGGGGGGCACTGAAGCTTTCTTT